Below, 3 T cell receptor beta chains from the same sample are listed, as sequenced in a study of T-cell memory formation after mild COVID-19. TCRdb re-called the 5' RACE reads through MiXCR, storing one row per CDR3 protein. The sample carries a few hundred thousand distinct CDR3 sequences, approximately 9% recorded once. What was sequenced was PBMCs or a T cell subset sorted from them (not recorded which). The receptors here all came from a man between 18 and 35 years old who had mild COVID-19 (a few samples of this study predate the infection). Cell type and time point are not known.

The J gene is TRBJ2-7, the V gene TRBV29-1; 10 bases are a match to TRBD1. J was trimmed by 3 bases and V by 6 bases; bases with no gene match: 8. This CDR3 spans 14 amino acids. CDR1 is SQVTM and CDR2 is ANQGSEA in the germline V gene. The CDR3 DNA reads TGCAGCGTCATACTCCGGGACAGGGGCTACGAGCAGTACTTC. Protein product: CSVILRDRGYEQYF.

This clonotype was seen at least ten times. The genes are TRBV5-1 and TRBJ2-3; the match to TRBD2 covers 11 bases. CDR3 size: 17 residues. Germline values: CDR1 SGHRS, CDR2 YFSETQ. Trimming took 1 base from V and 6 from J; bases not matched to a gene: 10. The CDR3 is CASSLTFSGGASDTQYF. The CDR3 region has the DNA TGCGCCAGCAGCTTGACCTTTAGCGGGGGGGCCTCGGATACGCAGTATTTT.

The gene calls are TRBV6-2 or TRBV6-3 and TRBJ2-3, with 7 bases aligning to TRBD2. This CDR3 has 13 amino acids. Germline CDR1 MNHEY, CDR2 SVGEGT. Trimming at V came to 8 bases and at J to 6 bases, leaving 8 bases not matched to a gene. The CDR3 region is CASGRANADTQYF. The CDR3 bases are TGTGCCAGCGGGAGGGCTAACGCGGATACGCAGTATTTT.